The 20 T cell receptor beta chains presented below share a single source sample, sequenced in a study of cytomegalovirus exposure and HLA in healthy donors. The PCR had 60 Vbeta and 13 Jbeta primers. The assay was immunoSEQ multiplex PCR, and TCRdb's table has in-frame clones only and misses some. The sample holds fewer than 250,000 clones, roughly 80% seen once. The material sequenced was PBMCs. The receptor set was obtained from a man aged 35-49 years in good health and CMV-seronegative.

This clone was seen a handful of times. The chain has TRBV15 and TRBJ2-5, with 10 bases that match TRBD1. The ends lost 0 bases at V and 2 bases at J; junction bases unmatched: 3. The CDR3 is 16 amino acids. The germline gives CDR1 LNHNV, CDR2 YYDKDF (reference sequence). CDR3 nucleotide sequence: TGTGCCACCAGCAGAGAAGGGACAGGGGTGCAAGAGACCCAGTACTTC. As protein: CATSREGTGVQETQYF.

This clone turned up a few times. This chain connects TRBV2 to TRBJ2-5; D remains ambiguous. The germline V gene encodes CDR1 SNHLY and CDR2 FYNNEI. Trimming shortened V by 5 bases and J by 2 bases, and 3 bases separated the two germline ends. The CDR3 totals 11 residues. In nucleotides, the CDR3 is TGTGCCAGCAGTATACAAGAGACCCAGTACTTC. This gives the protein CASSIQETQYF.

The V and J genes are TRBV2 and TRBJ1-2; 7 bases agree with TRBD1. The CDR3 contains 14 residues. CDR1 SNHLY and CDR2 FYNNEI come from the germline V gene. The ends lost 5 bases at V and 3 bases at J; junction bases unmatched: 6. The CDR3 reads CASSSPQGDYGYTF. The DNA of the CDR3 is TGTGCCAGCAGTAGCCCGCAGGGGGACTATGGCTACACCTTC.

This sequence joins TRBV19 and TRBJ2-7, with D possibly being TRBD1 (5 bases). The CDR3 contains 13 residues. The V gene lost 5 bases and the J gene lost 3 bases, with 11 bases spanning the gap. Germline V gene sequence: CDR1 LNHDA, CDR2 SQIVND (reference sequence). The CDR3 is CASSPGHLYEQYF. CDR3 in DNA: TGTGCCAGTAGTCCCGGACACCTCTACGAGCAGTACTTC. Complete variable domain (other parts from reference TRBV19 and TRBJ2-7): DGGITQSPKYLFRKEGQNVTLSCEQNLNHDAMYWYRQDPGQGLRLIYYSQIVNDFQKGDIAEGYSVSREKKESFPLTVTSAQKNPTAFYLCASSPGHLYEQYFGPGTRLTVT.

This chain uses TRBV19 with TRBJ2-7; TRBD2 agrees at 11 bases. The J segment lost 5 bases and the V segment lost 3 bases, leaving 9 bases of the junction unmatched. This CDR3 has 16 amino acids. Germline V gene data show CDR1 as LNHDA and CDR2 as SQIVND (reference sequence). The CDR3, as DNA: TGTGCCAGTAGTATCCTCCTAGCGGGGGGTATGGACGAGCAGTACTTC. Translation: CASSILLAGGMDEQYF.

This sequence joins TRBV7-2 and TRBJ2-3; TRBD2 aligns across 7 bases. V was clipped by 3 bases and J by 0 bases; unmatched bases: 6. This CDR3 is 16 amino acids long. Germline V CDR1 and CDR2: SGHTA, FQGNSA. The CDR3 DNA is TGTGCCAGCAGCTTTCGGGCGGGGGACAGCACAGATACGCAGTATTTT. Translated, it gives CASSFRAGDSTDTQYF.

CDR3 protein: CASSSRRLERRHF. Here the CDR3 DNA reads TGTGCCAGCAGCTCCCGTCGGCTAGAAAGACGGCATTTT. The chain carries TRBV7-2 and TRBJ1-5; D gene unclear. The CDR3 extends over 13 amino acids. Trimming pared 4 bases from V and 15 bases from J, leaving 19 bases between. Looked up from germline, CDR1 is SGHTA and CDR2 is FQGNSA.

V is TRBV10-3 and J is TRBJ2-7; weak D call: TRBD2 (5 bases). Trimming took 9 bases from V and 0 from J, leaving 9 bases between them. Germline V gene data show CDR1 as ENHRY and CDR2 as SYGVKD. This CDR3 has 12 residues. CDR3 residues: CAMAGNSYEQYF. In nucleotides, the CDR3 is TGTGCCATGGCGGGCAACTCCTACGAGCAGTACTTC.

This chain joins TRBV7-8 and TRBJ2-1; D call uncertain. Germline V CDR1 and CDR2: SGHVS, FQNEAQ. V lost 2 bases and J lost 9, with 14 bases in between. The CDR3 is 14 amino acids. The CDR3 sequence is CASSLRRGTSEQFF. CDR3 coding DNA: TGTGCCAGCAGCTTAAGGAGAGGCACCTCTGAGCAGTTCTTC. The full variable domain, with the rest looked up from reference TRBV7-8 and TRBJ2-1, is GAGVSQSPRYKVAKRGQDVALRCDPISGHVSLFWYQQALGQGPEFLTYFQNEAQLDKSGLPSDRFFAERPEGSVSTLKIQRTQQEDSAVYLCASSLRRGTSEQFFGPGTRLTVL.

V and J are TRBV28 and TRBJ2-1; TRBD2 matches 15 bases. The trim removed 5 bases at V and 8 bases at J, leaving 7 bases unmatched. The germline CDR1 and CDR2 sequences are MDHEN and SYDVKM. The CDR3 sequence is 16 residues long. As DNA, the CDR3 is TGTGCCAGCAGTCGTCCGGGACTAGCGGGAGGCTATGAGCAGTTCTTC. Translating it yields CASSRPGLAGGYEQFF.

The DNA of the CDR3 is TGTGCCAGCAGCCCGCCTACCGACAGCTACGAGCAGTACTTC. It codes for CASSPPTDSYEQYF. The gene calls are TRBV7-6 and TRBJ2-7; TRBD1 is a possible D gene (5 bases). CDR1 and CDR2 from the germline V gene are SGHVS and FNYEAQ. CDR3 length: 14 residues. The ends were cut back, 5 bases at V and 3 bases at J, with 14 bases in the middle.

V and J are TRBV28 and TRBJ2-7; TRBD1 agrees at 10 bases. This CDR3 has 15 residues. Per the germline V gene, CDR1 is MDHEN and CDR2 is SYDVKM. The V and J ends lost 2 bases and 6 bases, in that order; junction bases with no gene match: 7. CDR3 nucleotides: TGTGCCAGCAGTTTAGGGACAGGGGCCTACTCCGAGCAGTACTTC. Its translation is CASSLGTGAYSEQYF.

Points on this clone: The junction and the germline gene differ at one end; a read error may be behind it. The CDR3 DNA reads as TGCAGTACTAGGGGGGAGGCTGAAGCTTTCTTT. Its translation is CSTRGEAEAFF. The rearrangement joins TRBV20-1 to TRBJ1-1; a weak D match, TRBD1 (6 bases). The CDR3 totals 11 residues. Germline CDR1 is DFQATT and CDR2 is SNEGSKA (reference sequence).

The chain combines TRBV7-9 with TRBJ1-2; unclear D gene. Trimming stripped 1 base from V and 6 bases from J, with 9 bases between. Germline lookup yields CDR1 SEHNR and CDR2 FQNEAQ (reference sequence). The CDR3 runs to 13 residues. CDR3: CASSLGPGDGYTF. The CDR3 nucleotides read TGTGCCAGCAGCTTAGGTCCGGGAGATGGCTACACCTTC. The whole variable domain, filled in from reference TRBV7-9 and TRBJ1-2, reads DTGVSQNPRHKITKRGQNVTFRCDPISEHNRLYWYRQTLGQGPEFLTYFQNEAQLEKSRLLSDRFSAERPKGSFSTLEIQRTEQGDSAMYLCASSLGPGDGYTFGSGTRLTVV.

The chain combines TRBV5-1 with TRBJ2-1; 12 bases agree with TRBD2. CDR3 size: 15 residues. In germline, CDR1 is SGHRS, CDR2 YFSETQ. The V gene end was trimmed by 9 bases and the J gene end by 10 bases; junction bases not matched to a gene: 14. The CDR3 region is CATARTSGKDTEQFF. The CDR3 nucleotides read TGCGCCACCGCCCGGACTAGCGGGAAGGACACCGAGCAGTTCTTC.

V is TRBV18 and J is TRBJ2-1; 10 nucleotides match TRBD2. Germline V gene sequence: CDR1 KGHSH, CDR2 LQKENI. This CDR3 contains 15 residues. V shed 7 bases, J shed 15 bases, and the junction held 18 bases outside the gene matches. CDR3 sequence (DNA): TGTGCCAGCTTCCCGACAGCCGGGACTAGCGTTGGTGCGTTCTTC. It specifies CASFPTAGTSVGAFF.

V is TRBV9 and J is TRBJ2-1, with 12 bases that match TRBD1. CDR3 length equals 14 residues. With 3 bases clipped from V and 9 bases from J, the junction kept 4 bases outside the gene matches. The germline V gene encodes CDR1 SGDLS and CDR2 YYNGEE. The CDR3 loop is CASSAGQGAGEQFF. CDR3 in DNA: TGTGCCAGCAGCGCGGGACAGGGGGCGGGTGAGCAGTTCTTC. Full variable domain (outside the CDR3, taken from reference TRBV9 and TRBJ2-1): DSGVTQTPKHLITATGQRVTLRCSPRSGDLSVYWYQQSLDQGLQFLIQYYNGEERAKGNILERFSAQQFPDLHSELNLSSLELGDSALYFCASSAGQGAGEQFFGPGTRLTVL.

The V and J genes are TRBV27 and TRBJ2-7, with D perhaps matching TRBD2 (6 bases). The V end was cut by 5 bases, the J end by 3 bases, with 20 bases between. The germline gives CDR1 MNHEY, CDR2 SMNVEV (reference sequence). The CDR3 is 16 residues long. The DNA for the CDR3 is TGTGCCAGCAGTCCTAGTCTAGCGCCAATAAGCTACGAGCAGTACTTC. Protein sequence: CASSPSLAPISYEQYF.

The genes are TRBV5-1 and TRBJ2-3, with D perhaps TRBD1 (7 bases). The length of the CDR3 is 21 residues. V dropped 4 bases and J dropped 3 bases, with 33 bases sitting between them. Germline V gene lookup returns CDR1 SGHRS and CDR2 YFSETQ. The CDR3 is CASSHALRQGESAGSTDTQYF. CDR3 coding DNA: TGCGCCAGCAGCCATGCCCTTCGACAGGGCGAGTCAGCGGGCTCAACAGATACGCAGTATTTT.

The table lists this clone with a count of one. V gene TRBV29-1 combines with J gene TRBJ1-5; 8 positions match TRBD1. This CDR3 is 15 amino acids long. After removal of 7 bases from V and 4 bases from J, the junction contained 12 bases not matched to a gene. CDR1 is SQVTM, CDR2 ANQGSEA, per germline. CDR3 in DNA: TGCAGCGCCTCATACGGGACAGGCGTTAATCAGCCCCAGCATTTT. Its protein product is CSASYGTGVNQPQHF.